The following is a TCR beta chain sequence with its context. Antigen: not known. V lost 4 bases and J lost 8; bases outside the gene matches: 12. Germline-derived CDR1 and CDR2 are MDHEN and SYDVKM. The CDR3 has 15 amino acids. This record belongs to a study of shared clonotypes between healthy human individuals. This table comes from immunoSEQ multiplex PCR, and its TCRdb copy is limited to in-frame clones, with some not included. The sample lists approximately 110,000 clones; approximately 70% were seen once. Broader study findings: Between a few donors, naive CD4 clonotypes were shared at a level of about 5%. Even with large depth, rarefaction showed that sorted-subset sequencing was incomplete.

The TCR comes from a woman aged 30 to 39 in good health. The chain joins TRBV28 to TRBJ1-2; TRBD1 agrees at 8 bases. Sequencing input: memory CD8+ T cells sorted from blood. Subset noted: CD45RO+ cells pooled with CCR7-negative TemRA cells. The CDR3 spells CASSSARWTGQGYTF. The CDR3, as DNA: TGTGCCAGCAGTTCAGCCCGTTGGACAGGGCAGGGCTACACCTTC.